This TCR beta chain was documented in a study of a mutant IDH1 vaccine in newly diagnosed glioma. CDR3 length: 14 residues. Per germline, CDR1 MNHEY and CDR2 SMNVEV (reference sequence). The V end lost 7 bases, the J end lost 2 bases, and 14 bases lay between the germline ends. The time point here: week 11, during vaccination. Doses consisted of 300 ug of mutant IDH1 20-mer peptide each, paired with topical imiquimod. With respect to this clone: As yet, its antigen is unknown.

The table came from immunoSEQ multiplex PCR; TCRdb's copy has only in-frame clones and leaves some out. The repertoire holds around 60,000 clones, approximately 84% seen once, with roughly 9% in the top ten. The V and J genes are TRBV27 and TRBJ2-5; TRBD2 might be the D (7 bases). This TCR derives from a woman aged 50 to 60 with glioma. The source was PBMCs, collected from a glioma patient whose treatment included an IDH1 peptide vaccine. The CDR3 nucleotides are TGTGCCAGCAAGGGGGGGGGCTTTCAAGAGACCCAGTACTTC. Translating it yields CASKGGGFQETQYF.